The subject of this entry is one T cell receptor (beta chain). Its antigen is still unknown. This entry belongs to a study of cytomegalovirus exposure and HLA in healthy donors. Study summary: It was reported in a later analysis that the same platform had been used for the 90 to 150 validation repertoires as for the approximately 700 first-cohort repertoires. The study's findings and limits: Specificity of three CMV-associated chains for CMV antigens was verified in vitro.

Produced via immunoSEQ multiplex PCR; TCRdb's table is partial and in-frame only. The sample holds about 280,000 clones, 70% to 90% seen once. Sequencing was done on a sample of PBMCs. The sequence was collected from a woman aged 18-35 years in good health and CMV-seronegative.

CDR3 sequence reads: CASSGTGTSTGELFF. CDR3 bases: TGTGCCAGCAGCGGGACAGGGACGTCCACCGGGGAGCTGTTTTTT. The chain joins TRBV2 to TRBJ2-2; TRBD1 agrees at 9 bases. This CDR3 region has 15 residues. V trimming: 6 bases; J trimming: 4 bases; junction bases outside the gene matches: 6. Germline CDR1 SNHLY, CDR2 FYNNEI.